This is a list of T cell receptor beta chains from one sample in a study of beta chain features in type 1 diabetes. Clones were sequenced by immunoSEQ multiplex PCR, and TCRdb holds only the in-frame ones, with some missing. The sample includes over 300,000 clones, roughly 9% of them seen just once. The sample comprised central memory CD4+ T cells from blood. The receptors here all came from a man between 25 and 39 years old with type 1 diabetes. Both conserved end residues are part of each CDR3. The D gene is left open where the match is weak. Clone size is not always given. Where it is, it says once, few, many or a class for expanded clones.

clone_size	cdr3_length	j_call	v_call	d_call	cdr3_aa	cdr3_nt
-	14	TRBJ1-2	TRBV7-2	-	CASSSPPAYYGYTF	TGTGCCAGCAGCTCCCCACCAGCGTACTATGGCTACACCTTC
few	13	TRBJ1-6	TRBV25-1	-	CASSPRNNSPLHF	TGTGCCAGCAGCCCGCGGAATAATTCACCCCTCCACTTT
-	12	TRBJ2-5	TRBV5-4	-	CASSSNSETQYF	TGTGCCAGCAGCTCAAATTCGGAGACCCAGTACTTC
-	15	TRBJ2-7	TRBV7-2	-	CASSLAVALAYEQYF	TGTGCCAGCAGCTTAGCTGTGGCATTAGCCTACGAGCAGTACTTC
few	13	TRBJ1-1	TRBV29-1	-	CSVTLQGDTEAFF	TGCAGCGTGACGTTACAGGGTGACACTGAAGCTTTCTTT
few	13	TRBJ1-4	TRBV10-3	-	CATSTDPNEKLFF	TGTGCCACCTCGACAGACCCAAATGAAAAACTGTTTTTT
-	17	TRBJ2-2	TRBV10-3	TRBD2	CAISDPSGGANTGELFF	TGTGCCATCAGTGACCCTAGCGGGGGCGCGAACACCGGGGAGCTGTTTTTT
-	15	TRBJ1-4	TRBV30	-	CAWSSKGRTNEKLFF	TGTGCCTGGAGTTCCAAGGGACGGACTAATGAAAAACTGTTTTTT
few	15	TRBJ2-1	TRBV11-3	-	CASSLAVVPNNEQFF	TGTGCCAGCAGCTTAGCGGTGGTTCCAAACAATGAGCAGTTCTTC
few	15	TRBJ1-6	TRBV9	TRBD1	CASSEGGQGISPLHF	TGTGCCAGCAGCGAAGGGGGACAGGGCATTTCACCCCTCCACTTT
-	13	TRBJ2-7	TRBV7-9	-	CASSTFGGNEQYF	TGTGCCAGCAGCACCTTCGGGGGTAACGAGCAGTACTTC
few	17	TRBJ2-3	TRBV30	TRBD2	CAWRSLGSGGRTDTQYF	TGTGCCTGGAGGTCCTTGGGTAGCGGGGGAAGGACAGATACGCAGTATTTT
-	13	TRBJ2-3	TRBV7-8	-	CASTTWGTDTQYF	TGTGCCAGCACCACGTGGGGGACAGATACGCAGTATTTT
-	12	TRBJ1-1	TRBV2	-	CASSDDGAEAFF	TGTGCCAGCAGTGATGACGGTGCTGAAGCTTTCTTT
-	15	TRBJ1-1	TRBV9	-	CASSVGPGMNTEAFF	TGTGCCAGCAGCGTAGGACCGGGGATGAACACTGAAGCTTTCTTT
-	17	TRBJ2-2	TRBV5-1	-	CASSDGAGALGAGELFF	TGCGCCAGCAGTGACGGTGCGGGGGCCCTAGGGGCCGGGGAGCTGTTTTTT
few	11	TRBJ1-6	TRBV20-1	-	CSARDQVSLHF	TGCAGTGCTAGAGATCAGGTTTCCCTCCACTTT
-	14	TRBJ1-2	TRBV7-9	-	CASRPTGYDYGYTF	TGTGCCAGCAGGCCAACAGGGTACGACTATGGCTACACCTTC
-	17	TRBJ1-4	TRBV5-6	-	CARSYYRVAATNEKLFF	TGTGCCAGAAGCTACTACAGGGTGGCGGCAACTAATGAAAAACTGTTTTTT
few	18	TRBJ2-1	TRBV25-1	TRBD2	CASSESRDSGGQYNEQFF	TGTGCCAGCAGTGAATCCAGGGATAGCGGGGGGCAATACAATGAGCAGTTCTTC
few	13	TRBJ1-2	TRBV2	-	CASSATQVVGYTF	TGTGCCAGCAGCGCTACCCAGGTTGTTGGCTACACCTTC
-	16	TRBJ1-2	TRBV7-6	-	CASSSNIGEGSYGYTF	TGTGCCAGCAGCTCAAATATAGGGGAGGGAAGCTATGGCTACACCTTC
-	15	TRBJ2-7	TRBV6-1	TRBD2	CASTLAGGSSYEQYF	TGTGCCAGCACACTAGCGGGGGGGAGCTCCTACGAGCAGTACTTC
-	16	TRBJ2-6	TRBV7-8	-	CASSLPDSSGANVLTF	TGTGCCAGCAGCTTACCGGACAGTTCTGGGGCCAACGTCCTGACTTTC
few	15	TRBJ1-6	TRBV9	-	CASSVNPEGNSPLHF	TGTGCCAGCAGCGTAAATCCCGAGGGGAATTCACCCCTCCACTTT
-	14	TRBJ1-1	TRBV27	-	CASSPGLKDTEAFF	TGTGCCAGCAGTCCAGGACTTAAGGACACTGAAGCTTTCTTT